This T cell receptor (beta chain) was sequenced in a study of OX40 agonist ivuxolimab in advanced cancers. Study-wide background: Three partial responders included one hepatocellular carcinoma patient and two cutaneous melanoma patients. Study-wide points: CD4+ T cells averaged fewer expanded clones than CD8+ T cells.

Deletions cut 1 base from V and 0 bases from J, with 9 bases between. CDR1 and CDR2 from the germline V gene are MGHRA and YSYEKL. The CDR3 runs 16 residues. Using immunoSEQ multiplex PCR, the repertoire was profiled, and TCRdb retains in-frame clones only, with some absent. The profile covers 82,000 or so clones, with around 90% appearing a single time and approximately 1.2% taken by the ten largest. To note about this clone: As yet, its antigen is unknown.

The chain has TRBV4-1 and TRBJ2-2; D might be TRBD1 (5 bases). The sequence was obtained from an adult with an advanced solid tumor such as melanoma, head and neck, liver or kidney cancer. Sequencing was performed on CD4+ or CD8+ T cells sorted from blood, taken in a trial of the OX40 agonist ivuxolimab. This CDR3 is CASSQGQGTNTGELFF. The CDR3 bases are TGCGCCAGCAGCCAAGGGCAGGGCACGAACACCGGGGAGCTGTTTTTT.